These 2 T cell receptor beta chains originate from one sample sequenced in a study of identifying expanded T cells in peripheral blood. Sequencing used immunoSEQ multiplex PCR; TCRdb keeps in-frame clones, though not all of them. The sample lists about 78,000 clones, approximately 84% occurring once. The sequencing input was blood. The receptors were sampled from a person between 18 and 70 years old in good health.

The CDR3 DNA is TGTGCCAGTAGTACTAGCGGGATCTCTTCCTACGAGCAGTACTTC. This encodes CASSTSGISSYEQYF. This rearrangement joins TRBV19 to TRBJ2-7; TRBD2 agrees at 9 bases. Germline-derived CDR1 and CDR2 are LNHDA and SQIVND (reference sequence). This CDR3 has 15 amino acids. The J segment lost 1 base and the V segment lost 4 bases, leaving 5 bases of the junction unmatched.

The CDR3: CASSLAGLEGGEQFF. The CDR3 region has the DNA TGTGCCAGCAGCTTGGCGGGACTAGAAGGAGGTGAGCAGTTCTTC. This sequence joins TRBV5-6 and TRBJ2-1; 8 bases line up with TRBD2. After removal of 0 bases from V and 9 bases from J, the junction contained 8 bases not matched to a gene. From germline, CDR1 is SGHDT and CDR2 YYEEEE. The CDR3 consists of 15 residues. Full variable domain (outside the CDR3, taken from reference TRBV5-6 and TRBJ2-1): DAGVTQSPTHLIKTRGQQVTLRCSPKSGHDTVSWYQQALGQGPQFIFQYYEEEERQRGNFPDRFSGHQFPNYSSELNVNALLLGDSALYLCASSLAGLEGGEQFFGPGTRLTVL.